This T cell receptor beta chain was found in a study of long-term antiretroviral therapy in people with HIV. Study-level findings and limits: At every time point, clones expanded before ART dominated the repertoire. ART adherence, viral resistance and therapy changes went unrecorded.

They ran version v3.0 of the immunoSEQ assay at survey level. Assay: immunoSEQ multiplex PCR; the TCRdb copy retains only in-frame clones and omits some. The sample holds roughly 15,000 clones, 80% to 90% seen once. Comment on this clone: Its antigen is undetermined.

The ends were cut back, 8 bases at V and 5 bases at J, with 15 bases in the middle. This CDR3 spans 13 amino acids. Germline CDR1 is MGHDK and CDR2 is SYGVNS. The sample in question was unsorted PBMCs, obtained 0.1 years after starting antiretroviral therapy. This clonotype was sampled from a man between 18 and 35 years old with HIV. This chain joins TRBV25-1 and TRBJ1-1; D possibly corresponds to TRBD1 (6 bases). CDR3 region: CASLRGGDTEAFF. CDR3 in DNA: TGTGCCAGCCTTAGGGGGGGCGATACTGAAGCTTTCTTT.